The T cell receptor beta chain described here comes from a study of blood T cell repertoires in COVID-19. Turning to the study itself: Acute and convalescent COVID-19 samples came from the United States, Italy and Spain. The analysed material was cDNA or gDNA that came from T cells, B-cell-depleted T cells, or PBMCs.

V lost 6 bases, J lost 9 bases, and 6 bases stayed unmatched. Germline CDR1 is MNHEY and CDR2 is SVGAGI. There are 15 residues in the CDR3. Original processing methods: From reference gene primer amplification, estimates of nucleated cell counts were derived. Assay used: immunoSEQ multiplex PCR; TCRdb lists only in-frame clones, some missing. That table furnishes V, J and clone size, whereas the DNA furnished D and trimming. The table has approximately 92,000 clones, over 80% seen once. This chain joins TRBV6-5 and TRBJ1-6; 12 bases line up with TRBD1. This clonotype was sampled from a man aged 50 to 60 with acute or convalescent COVID-19. Sequenced sample: peripheral blood. The CDR3 spells CASRPGTGGGSPLHF. In nucleotides, the CDR3 is TGTGCCAGCAGGCCTGGGACAGGGGGCGGTTCACCCCTCCACTTT.